These 27 T cell receptor beta chains share one sample of origin, sequenced in a study of cytomegalovirus exposure and HLA in healthy donors. The PCR made use of 60 Vbeta and 13 Jbeta primers. The repertoire was sequenced with immunoSEQ multiplex PCR; TCRdb's copy has only in-frame clones and lacks some. There are around 180,000 clones in the sample; 85% occur only once, and 1% lies in the top ten. The specimen sequenced was PBMCs. These receptors were taken from a boy aged 2-15 years in good health and CMV-seronegative.

This chain uses TRBV28 with TRBJ2-5, with a weak D call TRBD2 (5 bases). Trimming took off 2 bases at V and 1 base at J, with 8 bases between the two ends. CDR1 MDHEN and CDR2 SYDVKM come from the germline V gene. The CDR3 contains 14 residues. The CDR3: CASSLAGFQETQYF. The CDR3 DNA reads as TGTGCCAGCAGTTTAGCGGGTTTCCAAGAGACCCAGTACTTC.

J is TRBJ1-1 and V is TRBV11-2, with D possibly TRBD1 on 5 matching bases. CDR1 is SGHAT, CDR2 FQNNGV, per germline. V was trimmed by 1 base and J by 7 bases, leaving 22 bases between them. The CDR3 loop spans 17 amino acids. CDR3 sequence reads: CASSLGLGRGPVDEAFF. The CDR3 nucleotides read TGTGCCAGCAGCTTAGGATTGGGGAGGGGCCCGGTTGATGAAGCTTTCTTT.

The rearrangement joins TRBV29-1 to TRBJ2-4; 10 positions agree with TRBD1. The CDR3 contains 17 residues. V shed 6 bases, J shed 7 bases, and the junction held 18 bases outside the gene matches. CDR1 and CDR2 (germline): SQVTM, ANQGSEA. The CDR3 nucleotides read TGCAGCGTCGAGTCCTCGATGGGACAGGGGAGGAGGAACATTCAGTACTTC. It encodes CSVESSMGQGRRNIQYF.

The chain couples TRBV28 to TRBJ1-4; D unclear. CDR3 length: 14 amino acids. Germline assignment: CDR1 MDHEN and CDR2 SYDVKM. Trimming took off 3 bases at V and 8 bases at J, with 13 bases between the two ends. The CDR3 nucleotides are TGTGCCAGCAGTTTGTCGAATGGCCGCGAAAAACTGTTTTTT. Residues: CASSLSNGREKLFF. The full variable domain, completed using reference TRBV28 and TRBJ1-4, is DVKVTQSSRYLVKRTGEKVFLECVQDMDHENMFWYRQDPGLGLRLIYFSYDVKMKEKGDIPEGYSVSREKKERFSLILESASTNQTSMYLCASSLSNGREKLFFGSGTQLSVL.

A single count supports this clone. This sequence joins TRBV19 and TRBJ1-2; D might be TRBD1 (6 bases). The V gene lost 7 bases and the J gene lost 1 base, with 16 bases spanning the gap. CDR1 is LNHDA, CDR2 SQIVND, per germline (reference sequence). This CDR3 comprises 15 residues. For the CDR3, the DNA is TGTGCCAGTACCCCTGGGGCAGGGGATAACTATGGCTACACCTTC. Translated: CASTPGAGDNYGYTF.

The rearrangement joins TRBV2 to TRBJ1-2, with 12 nucleotides matching TRBD1. The V gene end was trimmed by 2 bases and the J gene end by 8 bases; junction bases not matched to a gene: 9. The CDR3 extends over 16 amino acids. Germline CDR1 is SNHLY and CDR2 is FYNNEI. CDR3 region: CASSEWGQGATRGYTF. For the CDR3, the DNA is TGTGCCAGCAGTGAATGGGGACAGGGGGCGACGAGAGGCTACACCTTC.

This chain links TRBV2 with TRBJ2-3; D not certain. With 8 bases removed from V and 1 base from J, the gap between germline ends came to 10 bases. CDR1 and CDR2 (germline): SNHLY, FYNNEI. There are 13 residues in the CDR3. The CDR3 reads CASLAEGTDTQYF. The CDR3 nucleotides are TGTGCCAGCCTCGCAGAAGGCACAGATACGCAGTATTTT.

The chain carries TRBV10-3 and TRBJ2-1; D may be TRBD2 (5 bases). The CDR3 loop spans 15 amino acids. V was pared by 2 bases and J by 0 bases, with 8 bases between. Germline loops: CDR1 ENHRY, CDR2 SYGVKD. DNA of the CDR3: TGTGCCATCAGTGAGCGGGGAAGCTCCTACAATGAGCAGTTCTTC. Translated, it gives CAISERGSSYNEQFF.

The chain links TRBV10-2 to TRBJ1-3; no firm D call. Germline CDR1 WSHSY, CDR2 SAAADI. The CDR3 contains 13 residues. Trimming took off 8 bases at V and 2 bases at J, with 10 bases between the two ends. CDR3 protein: CASAGQPGNTIYF. The DNA of the CDR3 is TGCGCCAGCGCCGGTCAACCTGGAAACACCATATATTTT.

V is TRBV28 and J is TRBJ1-5; D remains ambiguous. CDR1 is MDHEN, CDR2 SYDVKM, per germline. The CDR3 has 13 amino acids. Trimming left V 4 bases short and J 3 bases short, with 7 bases between. The CDR3 loop is CASSSAHNQPQHF. The CDR3 DNA reads as TGTGCCAGCAGTTCTGCGCACAATCAGCCCCAGCATTTT.

J is TRBJ2-1 and V is TRBV7-9; 8 nucleotides align to TRBD2. This CDR3 has 16 amino acids. Germline V gene sequence: CDR1 SEHNR, CDR2 FQNEAQ (reference sequence). Losses at the gene ends were 1 base for V and 4 bases for J; bases not matched to a gene: 6. The DNA of the CDR3 is TGTGCCAGCAGCTTAGGTGGGTCTAGCGGGTACAATGAGCAGTTCTTC. The encoded protein is CASSLGGSSGYNEQFF.

This clone came up a few times. V and J are TRBV30 and TRBJ1-1, with D unclear. Trimming removed 0 bases from V and 6 bases from J, with 5 bases in between. The CDR3 has 11 residues. CDR1 is GTSNPN and CDR2 is SVGIG in the germline V gene (reference sequence). This CDR3 is CAWSVQSEAFF. The CDR3 DNA is TGTGCCTGGAGTGTACAATCTGAAGCTTTCTTT.

Only a few counts were recorded for this clone. The chain has TRBV19 and TRBJ2-7; TRBD2 matches at 7 bases. Germline V lookup: CDR1 LNHDA, CDR2 SQIVND (reference sequence). The CDR3 spans 15 residues. The trim removed 9 bases at V and 2 bases at J, leaving 13 bases unmatched. CDR3 sequence: CASRLIGTKTYEQYF. The CDR3 coding sequence is TGTGCCAGCCGTTTGATCGGGACTAAGACCTACGAGCAGTACTTC.

This sequence joins TRBV6-5 and TRBJ2-5, with D maybe TRBD1 (5 bases). CDR3 size: 14 residues. Germline-derived CDR1 and CDR2 are MNHEY and SVGAGI. V shed 2 bases and J shed 1 base, with 8 bases lying between them. The CDR3 loop is CASSYVGVQETQYF. The CDR3 DNA reads TGTGCCAGCAGTTACGTAGGGGTCCAAGAGACCCAGTACTTC.

This clone was found once. The J gene is TRBJ2-1, the V gene TRBV7-6, with a possible D match to TRBD2 (5 bases). V was pared by 2 bases and J by 8 bases, with 22 bases between. The CDR3 is made up of 17 amino acids. Germline V gives CDR1 SGHVS, CDR2 FNYEAQ. CDR3: CASSLYLAGTHMDEQFF. CDR3 sequence (DNA): TGTGCCAGCAGCTTATATCTAGCCGGAACCCATATGGATGAGCAGTTCTTC.

In its sample, this clone was seen a few times. The genes are TRBV21-1 and TRBJ1-1. TRBV21-1 has pseudogene status. The CDR3 has 16 residues. In nucleotides, the CDR3 is TGTGCCAGCAGCAAAGCAGTAAGTAGCAGAAACACTGAAGCTTTCTTT. Residues: CASSKAVSSRNTEAFF.

V usage is TRBV19 and J usage is TRBJ1-2, with no clear D. CDR1 is LNHDA, CDR2 SQIVND, per germline (reference sequence). The CDR3 sequence is 15 residues long. V lost 3 bases and J 0 bases, leaving 11 bases between the germline ends. The CDR3 coding sequence is TGTGCCAGTAGTATTGGACTGACCCCTAACTATGGCTACACCTTC. This gives the protein CASSIGLTPNYGYTF.

The rearrangement joins TRBV5-6 to TRBJ2-1; 7 positions agree with TRBD2. The CDR3 is made up of 19 amino acids. The ends lost 4 bases at V and 5 bases at J; junction bases unmatched: 21. Germline CDR1 reads SGHDT; CDR2 reads YYEEEE. The CDR3 bases are TGTGCCAGCAGCCCGGGGATTGGGCGGCGGGACTACCTGGACAATGAGCAGTTCTTC. It yields the protein CASSPGIGRRDYLDNEQFF.

This chain joins TRBV5-8 and TRBJ2-1, with 14 positions matching TRBD2. From germline, CDR1 is SGHTS and CDR2 YDEGEE. This CDR3 comprises 15 residues. With V trimmed by 4 bases and J by 6 bases, 3 bases remained unmatched. CDR3 residues: CASSPGTSGGNEQFF. The CDR3, as DNA: TGTGCCAGCAGCCCGGGGACTAGCGGGGGCAATGAGCAGTTCTTC.

CDR3 sequence: CASSLDRGQKLFF. CDR3 sequence (DNA): TGCGCCAGCAGCTTGGACAGGGGGCAAAAACTGTTTTTT. The chain employs TRBV5-1 and TRBJ1-4; 9 bases are a match to TRBD1. The germline V gene encodes CDR1 SGHRS and CDR2 YFSETQ. This CDR3 has 13 residues. V shed 0 bases and J 9 bases; nucleotides not matched to a gene: 0.

V gene TRBV6-1 combines with J gene TRBJ1-6, with TRBD1 matching over 10 bases. This CDR3 is built from 15 residues. Germline V gene lookup returns CDR1 MNHNS and CDR2 SASEGT. Trimming cost V 3 bases and J 9 bases; bases outside gene matches: 5. In DNA, the CDR3 is TGTGCCAGCAGTGACCGGACAGGGGGAGTTTCACCCCTCCACTTT. This translates into CASSDRTGGVSPLHF.

V and J are TRBV5-1 and TRBJ2-7; TRBD1 matches at 9 bases. This CDR3 comprises 13 residues. Germline V CDR1 and CDR2: SGHRS, YFSETQ. Trimming removed 10 bases from V and 3 bases from J; junction bases left unmatched: 8. CDR3 in amino acids: CAGVGQGFYEQYV. The CDR3, as DNA: TGCGCCGGGGTTGGACAGGGGTTCTACGAGCAGTACGTC.

The chain employs TRBV6-1 and TRBJ2-5, with 8 bases lining up with TRBD2. This CDR3 contains 15 residues. The V segment lost 5 bases and the J segment 2 bases; nucleotides outside the gene matches: 7. Germline CDR1 is MNHNS and CDR2 is SASEGT. The CDR3 DNA reads TGTGCCAGCAGTATTGCGGGAGGCCCACAAGAGACCCAGTACTTC. Its protein is CASSIAGGPQETQYF.

This clone has more than one count but fewer than ten. The rearrangement uses TRBV7-2 and TRBJ1-4; 7 bases agree with TRBD1. The CDR3 is 14 residues long. Trimming at V came to 6 bases and at J to 8 bases, leaving 9 bases not matched to a gene. Germline lookup yields CDR1 SGHTA and CDR2 FQGNSA. CDR3 in amino acids: CASRRDRREEKLFF. DNA of the CDR3: TGTGCCAGCAGGCGGGACAGACGGGAAGAAAAACTGTTTTTT.

V and J are TRBV14 and TRBJ2-3; no clear D gene. The CDR3 is 14 residues long. Trimming stripped 0 bases from V and 5 bases from J, with 9 bases between. The germline V gene has CDR1 SGHDN and CDR2 FVKESK. The CDR3 protein is CASSQELGRDTQYF. The CDR3 DNA sequence: TGTGCCAGCAGCCAAGAGCTAGGCCGAGATACGCAGTATTTT.

V usage is TRBV7-6 and J usage is TRBJ1-2, with D unclear. Germline CDR1 and CDR2: SGHVS and FNYEAQ. The V end was cut by 5 bases, the J end by 3 bases, with 10 bases between. The CDR3 extends over 13 amino acids. CDR3 sequence reads: CASSPGYYYGYTF. DNA of the CDR3: TGTGCCAGCAGCCCGGGATATTACTATGGCTACACCTTC. Using reference TRBV7-6 and TRBJ1-2 for the parts outside the CDR3, the full variable domain is GAGVSQSPRYKVTKRGQDVALRCDPISGHVSLYWYRQALGQGPEFLTYFNYEAQQDKSGLPNDRFSAERPEGSISTLTIQRTEQRDSAMYRCASSPGYYYGYTFGSGTRLTVV.

The chain links TRBV15 to TRBJ2-7; TRBD1 matches 10 bases. Trimming took 2 bases from V and 3 from J; bases not matched to a gene: 16. The CDR3 is made up of 19 amino acids. CDR1 LNHNV and CDR2 YYDKDF come from the germline V gene (reference sequence). CDR3 nucleotide sequence: TGTGCCACCAGCAGACCCGGACAGGGGGGTCGGGGGGAGGGCTACGAGCAGTACTTC. Translated: CATSRPGQGGRGEGYEQYF.